One and the same sample provided the 14 T cell receptor beta chains below, sequenced in a study of cytomegalovirus exposure and HLA in healthy donors. The PCR contained 60 Vbeta and 13 Jbeta primers. Sequencing was performed with immunoSEQ multiplex PCR; in TCRdb, only in-frame clones are kept and a portion is missing. Found here are about 85,000 clones, roughly 80% of them singletons; the top ten hold roughly 2%. The material sequenced was PBMCs. All receptors derive from a boy between 10 and 17 years old in good health and CMV-seronegative.

This clone has more than one count but fewer than ten. The rearrangement links TRBV7-2 to TRBJ2-1; 8 bases agree with TRBD2. After removal of 5 bases from V and 6 bases from J, the junction contained 6 bases not matched to a gene. The germline gives CDR1 SGHTA, CDR2 FQGNSA. CDR3 size: 14 residues. The CDR3 DNA sequence: TGTGCCAGCAGCCGCCAGCGGGAGCTCAATGAGCAGTTCTTC. Protein product: CASSRQRELNEQFF.

The chain is built from TRBV6-6 and TRBJ2-1; possibly TRBD1 for D (6 bases). CDR3 length: 11 amino acids. From germline, CDR1 is MNHNY and CDR2 SVGAGI (reference sequence). The V end was cut by 8 bases, the J end by 10 bases, with 12 bases between. The CDR3, as DNA: TGTGCCAGCCAGTCGGGACACGAGCAGTTCTTC. This translates into CASQSGHEQFF.

The V and J genes are TRBV10-1 and TRBJ2-1; TRBD1 is a possible D gene (5 bases). CDR1 is WNHNN, CDR2 SYGVQD, per germline (reference sequence). V was cut by 8 bases and J by 7 bases, with 15 bases left in between. The CDR3 sequence is 13 residues long. CDR3 coding DNA: TGCGCCAGCCAGGGCTTGTCCAGGAATGAGCAGTTCTTC. Its protein is CASQGLSRNEQFF.

V is TRBV27 and J is TRBJ2-7; no definite D call. The V gene's germline CDR1 is MNHEY and CDR2 SMNVEV (reference sequence). The length of the CDR3 is 14 residues. Trimming left V 6 bases short and J 4 bases short, with 16 bases between. The CDR3, as DNA: TGTGCCAGCAGCGCGACATCCACCACTTACGAGCAGTACTTC. As protein: CASSATSTTYEQYF.

The rearrangement joins TRBV9 to TRBJ2-5; D perhaps matches TRBD1 (6 bases). Germline CDR1 reads SGDLS; CDR2 reads YYNGEE. This CDR3 has 13 residues. The V and J ends lost 3 bases and 4 bases respectively, with 10 bases between them. This chain's CDR3 is CASSAGAVETQYF. The CDR3, as DNA: TGTGCCAGCAGCGCAGGGGCGGTAGAGACCCAGTACTTC.

This clone was observed a few times. The chain is built from TRBV2 and TRBJ2-6; the D gene is possibly TRBD2 (5 bases). Germline CDR1 is SNHLY and CDR2 is FYNNEI. Trimming removed 4 bases from V and 0 bases from J, with 7 bases in between. The CDR3 spans 15 residues. In DNA, the CDR3 is TGTGCCAGCAGTGTAGGACTCTCTGGGGCCAACGTCCTGACTTTC. Protein product: CASSVGLSGANVLTF.

This clone appeared a few times. The chain recombines TRBV28 with TRBJ1-5; weak D call: TRBD1 (5 bases). The germline V gene encodes CDR1 MDHEN and CDR2 SYDVKM. This CDR3 contains 16 residues. V was trimmed by 6 bases and J by 0 bases, leaving 15 bases between them. The CDR3 nucleotides are TGTGCCAGCAGCCAGGGTGGAAGGGATAGCAATCAGCCCCAGCATTTT. Protein: CASSQGGRDSNQPQHF.

J is TRBJ2-5 and V is TRBV5-4, with 10 bases aligning to TRBD2. The V segment lost 4 bases and the J segment 3 bases; nucleotides outside the gene matches: 6. The CDR3 sequence is 15 residues long. CDR1 is SGHNT, CDR2 YYREEE, per germline (reference sequence). The CDR3: CASSLRTSGKETQYF. DNA for the CDR3: TGTGCCAGCAGCCTTAGGACTAGCGGTAAAGAGACCCAGTACTTC.

J is TRBJ1-2 and V is TRBV29-1; possible D gene TRBD1, 5 bases. Trimming stripped 7 bases from V and 0 bases from J, with 15 bases between. Germline CDR1 is SQVTM and CDR2 is ANQGSEA. The CDR3 contains 14 residues. The chain's CDR3 is CSAATMDTNYGYTF. The CDR3 DNA reads as TGCAGCGCCGCCACCATGGACACTAACTATGGCTACACCTTC.

This sequence joins TRBV7-2 and TRBJ2-2; D might be TRBD2 (5 bases). There are 15 residues in the CDR3. The V gene lost 1 base and the J gene lost 4 bases, with 10 bases spanning the gap. Per germline, CDR1 SGHTA and CDR2 FQGNSA. CDR3 DNA sequence: TGTGCCAGCAGCTTAGGCGGGTGGGTCACCGGGGAGCTGTTTTTT. Protein sequence: CASSLGGWVTGELFF. Full variable domain (outside the CDR3, taken from reference TRBV7-2 and TRBJ2-2): GAGVSQSPSNKVTEKGKDVELRCDPISGHTALYWYRQSLGQGLEFLIYFQGNSAPDKSGLPSDRFSAERTGGSVSTLTIQRTQQEDSAVYLCASSLGGWVTGELFFGEGSRLTVL.

The chain employs TRBV27 and TRBJ2-1; D perhaps matches TRBD2 (5 bases). CDR3 length equals 12 residues. The germline CDR1 and CDR2 sequences are MNHEY and SMNVEV (reference sequence). Trimming stripped 4 bases from V and 6 bases from J, with 7 bases between. This chain's CDR3 is CASSSLVNEQFF. The DNA for the CDR3 is TGTGCCAGCAGTTCACTAGTCAATGAGCAGTTCTTC.

This clone was detected a few times. The rearrangement links TRBV28 to TRBJ1-3, with 10 bases identical to TRBD1. The CDR3 sequence is 17 residues long. V lost 3 bases to trimming and J lost 4 bases; unmatched junction nucleotides: 9. Germline-derived CDR1 and CDR2 are MDHEN and SYDVKM. The CDR3 region has the DNA TGTGCCAGCAGTTTTGTATATTGGGACAGGGGCGGAAACACCATATATTTT. Translation: CASSFVYWDRGGNTIYF.

This rearrangement joins TRBV25-1 to TRBJ2-1, with 10 bases identical to TRBD1. The CDR3 runs 14 residues. The V gene's germline CDR1 is MGHDK and CDR2 SYGVNS. The V segment lost 2 bases and the J segment 7 bases; nucleotides outside the gene matches: 2. For the CDR3, the DNA is TGTGCCAGCAGTGAACCGGACAGGGGGAATGAGCAGTTCTTC. Translating it yields CASSEPDRGNEQFF.

The chain uses TRBV28 and TRBJ1-1; TRBD1 matches 7 bases. Unmatched junction bases numbered 16, after V lost 5 bases and J lost 7 bases. The germline V gene has CDR1 MDHEN and CDR2 SYDVKM. The CDR3 loop spans 16 amino acids. This CDR3 is CASSPRQGKVIHEAFF. CDR3 DNA: TGTGCCAGCAGTCCGAGACAGGGTAAAGTGATACATGAAGCTTTCTTT.